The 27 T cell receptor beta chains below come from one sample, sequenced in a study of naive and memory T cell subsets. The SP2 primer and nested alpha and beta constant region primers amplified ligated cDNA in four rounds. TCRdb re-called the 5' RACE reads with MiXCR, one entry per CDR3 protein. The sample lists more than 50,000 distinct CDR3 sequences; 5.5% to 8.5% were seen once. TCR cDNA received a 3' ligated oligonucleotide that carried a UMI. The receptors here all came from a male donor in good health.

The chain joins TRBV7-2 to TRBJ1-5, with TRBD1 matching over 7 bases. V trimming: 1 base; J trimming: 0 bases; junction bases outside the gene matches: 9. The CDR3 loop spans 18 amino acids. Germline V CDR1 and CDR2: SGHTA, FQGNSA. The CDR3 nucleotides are TGTGCCAGCAGCTTAGAAGGACAGGCGTTTTATAGCAATCAGCCCCAGCATTTT. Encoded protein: CASSLEGQAFYSNQPQHF.

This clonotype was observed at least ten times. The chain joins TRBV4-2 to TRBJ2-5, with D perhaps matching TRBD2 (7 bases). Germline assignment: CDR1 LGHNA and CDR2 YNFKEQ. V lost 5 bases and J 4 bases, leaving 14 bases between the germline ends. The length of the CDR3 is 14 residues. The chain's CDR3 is CASSGRGAGETQYF. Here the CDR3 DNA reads TGTGCCAGCAGCGGACGGGGGGCCGGAGAGACCCAGTACTTC.

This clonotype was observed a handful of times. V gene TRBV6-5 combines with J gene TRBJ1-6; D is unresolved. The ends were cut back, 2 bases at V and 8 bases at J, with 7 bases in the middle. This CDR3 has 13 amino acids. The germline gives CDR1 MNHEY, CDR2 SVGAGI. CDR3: CASSYQVDSPLHF. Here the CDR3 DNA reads TGTGCCAGCAGTTACCAAGTGGATTCACCCCTCCACTTT.

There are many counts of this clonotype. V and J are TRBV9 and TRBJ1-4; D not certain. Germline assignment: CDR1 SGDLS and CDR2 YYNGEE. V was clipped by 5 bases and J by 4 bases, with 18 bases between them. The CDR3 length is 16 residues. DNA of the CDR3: TGTGCCAGCAGTGACGGACTTAATGGTGGTAATGAAAAACTGTTTTTT. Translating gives CASSDGLNGGNEKLFF.

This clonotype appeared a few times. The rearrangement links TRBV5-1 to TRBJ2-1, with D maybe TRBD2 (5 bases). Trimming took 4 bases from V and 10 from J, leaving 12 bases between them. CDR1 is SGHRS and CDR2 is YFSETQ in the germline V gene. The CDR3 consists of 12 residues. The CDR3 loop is CASSVDWEEQFF. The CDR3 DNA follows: TGCGCCAGCAGCGTGGACTGGGAAGAGCAGTTCTTC.

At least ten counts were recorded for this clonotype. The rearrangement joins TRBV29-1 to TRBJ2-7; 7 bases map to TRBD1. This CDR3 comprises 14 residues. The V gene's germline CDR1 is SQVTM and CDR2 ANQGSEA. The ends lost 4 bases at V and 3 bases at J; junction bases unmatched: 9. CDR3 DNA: TGCAGCGTTGCTCCTCGACAGGGTAACTACGAGCAGTACTTC. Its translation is CSVAPRQGNYEQYF.

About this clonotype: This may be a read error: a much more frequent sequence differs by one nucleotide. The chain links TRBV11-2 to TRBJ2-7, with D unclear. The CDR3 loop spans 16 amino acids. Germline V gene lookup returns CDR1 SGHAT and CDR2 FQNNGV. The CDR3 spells CASSLVRSTWAYELYF. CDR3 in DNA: TGTGCCAGCAGCTTAGTCAGGAGCACTTGGGCCTACGAGCTGTACTTC. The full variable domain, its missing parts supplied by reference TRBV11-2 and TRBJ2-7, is EAGVAQSPRYKIIEKRQSVAFWCNPISGHATLYWYQQILGQGPKLLIQFQNNGVVDDSQLPKDRFSAERLKGVDSTLKIQPAKLEDSAVYLCASSLVRSTWAYELYFGPGTRLTVT.

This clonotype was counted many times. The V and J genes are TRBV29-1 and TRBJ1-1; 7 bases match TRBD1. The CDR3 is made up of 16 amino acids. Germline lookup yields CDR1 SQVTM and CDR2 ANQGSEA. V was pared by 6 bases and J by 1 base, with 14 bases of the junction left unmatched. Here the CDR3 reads CSVHRGPQDPNTEAFF. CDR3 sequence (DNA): TGCAGCGTCCACAGGGGCCCACAAGACCCGAACACTGAAGCTTTCTTT.

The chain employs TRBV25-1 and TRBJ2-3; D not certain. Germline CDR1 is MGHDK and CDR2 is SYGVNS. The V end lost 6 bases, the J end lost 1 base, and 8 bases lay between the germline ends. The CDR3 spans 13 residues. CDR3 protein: CASRPEGTDTQYF. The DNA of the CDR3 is TGTGCCAGCAGGCCAGAGGGCACAGATACGCAGTATTTT. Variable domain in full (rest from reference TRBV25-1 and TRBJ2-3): EADIYQTPRYLVIGTGKKITLECSQTMGHDKMYWYQQDPGMELHLIHYSYGVNSTEKGDLSSESTVSRIRTEHFPLTLESARPSHTSQYLCASRPEGTDTQYFGPGTRLTVL.

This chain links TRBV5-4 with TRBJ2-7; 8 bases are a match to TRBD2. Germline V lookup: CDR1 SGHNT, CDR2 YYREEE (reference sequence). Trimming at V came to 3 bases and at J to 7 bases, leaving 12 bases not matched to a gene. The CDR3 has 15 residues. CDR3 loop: CASSWGTSGRGEQYF. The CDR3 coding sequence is TGTGCCAGCAGCTGGGGGACTAGTGGACGTGGGGAGCAGTACTTC.

CDR3 bases: TGTGCCAGCAGCCAAGGGCAGGGAAAGGCCAAAAACATTCAGTACTTC. Protein: CASSQGQGKAKNIQYF. The V and J genes are TRBV14 and TRBJ2-4; weak D call: TRBD1 (5 bases). CDR3 length equals 16 residues. Trimming took 1 base from V and 1 from J, leaving 11 bases between them. CDR1 and CDR2 (germline): SGHDN, FVKESK.

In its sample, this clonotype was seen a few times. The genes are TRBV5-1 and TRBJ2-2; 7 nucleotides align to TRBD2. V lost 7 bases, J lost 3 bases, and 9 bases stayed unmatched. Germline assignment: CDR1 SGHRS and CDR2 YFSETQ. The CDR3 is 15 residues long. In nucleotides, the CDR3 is TGCGCCAGCCACGCGGAGGGAGGGCACACCGGGGAGCTGTTTTTT. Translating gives CASHAEGGHTGELFF.

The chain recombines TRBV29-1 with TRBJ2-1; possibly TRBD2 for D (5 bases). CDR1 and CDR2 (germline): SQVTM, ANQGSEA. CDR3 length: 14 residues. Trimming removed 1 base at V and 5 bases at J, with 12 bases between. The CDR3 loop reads CSVEGLAFDNEQFF. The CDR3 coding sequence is TGCAGCGTTGAAGGTCTAGCTTTCGACAATGAGCAGTTCTTC.

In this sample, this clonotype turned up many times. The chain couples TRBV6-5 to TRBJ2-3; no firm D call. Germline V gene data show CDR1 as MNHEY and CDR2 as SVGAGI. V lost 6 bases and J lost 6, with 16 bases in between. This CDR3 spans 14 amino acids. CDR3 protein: CASRPGPRFDTQYF. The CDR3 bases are TGTGCCAGCAGGCCTGGCCCCCGTTTTGATACGCAGTATTTT.

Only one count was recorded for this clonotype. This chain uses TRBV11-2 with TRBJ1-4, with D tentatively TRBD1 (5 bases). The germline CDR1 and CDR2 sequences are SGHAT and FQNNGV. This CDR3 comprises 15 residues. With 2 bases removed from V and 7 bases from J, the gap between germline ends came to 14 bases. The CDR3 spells CASSLYQGWGEKLFF. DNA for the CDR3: TGTGCCAGCAGCTTATATCAGGGCTGGGGTGAAAAACTGTTTTTT.

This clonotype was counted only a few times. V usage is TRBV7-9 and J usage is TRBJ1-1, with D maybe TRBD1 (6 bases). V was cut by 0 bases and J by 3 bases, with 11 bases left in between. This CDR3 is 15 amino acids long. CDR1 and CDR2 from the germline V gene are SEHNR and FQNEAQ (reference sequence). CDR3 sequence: CASSLARAGDTEAFF. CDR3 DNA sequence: TGTGCCAGCAGCTTAGCGAGAGCAGGGGACACTGAAGCTTTCTTT.

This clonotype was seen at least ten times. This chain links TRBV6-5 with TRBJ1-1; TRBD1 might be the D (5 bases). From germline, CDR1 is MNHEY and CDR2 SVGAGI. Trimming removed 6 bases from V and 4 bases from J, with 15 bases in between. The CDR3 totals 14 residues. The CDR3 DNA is TGTGCCAGCAGCGAACGCCAGGGAGGCACTGAAGCTTTCTTT. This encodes CASSERQGGTEAFF.

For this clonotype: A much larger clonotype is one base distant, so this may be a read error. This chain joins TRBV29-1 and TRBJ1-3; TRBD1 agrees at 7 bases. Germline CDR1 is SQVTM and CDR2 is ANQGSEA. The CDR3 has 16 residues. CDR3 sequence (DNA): TGCAGCTTTGATCTAGGGGGCACAGGGTCTGGAAACACCATATATTTT. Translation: CSFDLGGTGSGNTIYF.

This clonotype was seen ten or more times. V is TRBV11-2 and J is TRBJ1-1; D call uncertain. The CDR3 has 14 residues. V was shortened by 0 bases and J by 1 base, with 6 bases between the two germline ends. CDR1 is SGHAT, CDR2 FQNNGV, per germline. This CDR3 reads CASSLEHQNTEAFF. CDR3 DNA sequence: TGTGCCAGCAGCTTAGAACACCAGAACACTGAAGCTTTCTTT. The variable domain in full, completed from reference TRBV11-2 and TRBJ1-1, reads EAGVAQSPRYKIIEKRQSVAFWCNPISGHATLYWYQQILGQGPKLLIQFQNNGVVDDSQLPKDRFSAERLKGVDSTLKIQPAKLEDSAVYLCASSLEHQNTEAFFGQGTRLTVV.

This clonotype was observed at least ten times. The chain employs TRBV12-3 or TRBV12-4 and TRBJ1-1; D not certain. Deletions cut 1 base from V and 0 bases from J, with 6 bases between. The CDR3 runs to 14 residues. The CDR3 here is CASSLGRMNTEAFF. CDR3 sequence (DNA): TGTGCCAGCAGTTTAGGCAGAATGAACACTGAAGCTTTCTTT.

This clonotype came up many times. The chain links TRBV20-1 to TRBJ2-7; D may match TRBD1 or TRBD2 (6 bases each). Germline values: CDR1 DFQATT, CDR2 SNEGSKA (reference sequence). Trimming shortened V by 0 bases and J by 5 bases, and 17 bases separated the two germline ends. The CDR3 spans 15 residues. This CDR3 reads CSARDRGTPSHEQYF. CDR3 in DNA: TGCAGTGCTAGAGATCGGGGGACACCTTCGCACGAGCAGTACTTC.

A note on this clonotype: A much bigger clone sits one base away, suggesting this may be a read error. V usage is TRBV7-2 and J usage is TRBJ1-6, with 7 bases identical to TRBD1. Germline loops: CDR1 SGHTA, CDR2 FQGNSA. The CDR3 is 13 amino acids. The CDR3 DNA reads TGTGCCAGCAGCCCCCGACAGGGTTCATCCCTCCACTTT. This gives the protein CASSPRQGSSLHF.

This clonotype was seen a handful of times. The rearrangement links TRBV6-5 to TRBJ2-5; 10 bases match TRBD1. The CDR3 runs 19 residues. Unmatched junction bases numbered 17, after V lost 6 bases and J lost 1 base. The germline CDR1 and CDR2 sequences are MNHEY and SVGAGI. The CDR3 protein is CASRPSGQGWGAGQETQYF. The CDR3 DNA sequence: TGTGCCAGCAGACCATCGGGACAGGGGTGGGGAGCCGGCCAAGAGACCCAGTACTTC.

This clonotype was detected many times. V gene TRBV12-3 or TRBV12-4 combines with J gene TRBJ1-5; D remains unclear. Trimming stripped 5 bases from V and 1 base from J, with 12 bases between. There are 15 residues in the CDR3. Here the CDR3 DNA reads TGTGCCAGCAGTCTATCCCTTGGGAGCAATCAGCCCCAGCATTTT. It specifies CASSLSLGSNQPQHF.

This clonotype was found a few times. CDR3 nucleotide sequence: TGTGCCAGCAGCCTCCTCGGCCAACAGGACTACGAGCAGTACTTC. Residues: CASSLLGQQDYEQYF. This chain connects TRBV27 to TRBJ2-7, with D possibly TRBD1 on 5 matching bases. V was pared by 6 bases and J by 3 bases, with 18 bases between. Germline V gene lookup returns CDR1 MNHEY and CDR2 SMNVEV (reference sequence). This CDR3 comprises 15 residues.

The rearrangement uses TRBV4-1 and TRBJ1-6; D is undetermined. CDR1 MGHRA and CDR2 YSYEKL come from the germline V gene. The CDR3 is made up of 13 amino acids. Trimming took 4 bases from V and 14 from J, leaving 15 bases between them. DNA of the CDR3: TGCGCCAGCAGCCCCCCCCTAGAGCCTACCCTCCACTTT. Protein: CASSPPLEPTLHF.

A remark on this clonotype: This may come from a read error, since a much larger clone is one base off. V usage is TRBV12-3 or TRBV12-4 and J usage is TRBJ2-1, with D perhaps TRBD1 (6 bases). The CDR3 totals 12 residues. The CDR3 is CASSLTGIEQLF. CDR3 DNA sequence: TGTGCCAGCAGCCTTACAGGGATTGAGCAGTTATTC.